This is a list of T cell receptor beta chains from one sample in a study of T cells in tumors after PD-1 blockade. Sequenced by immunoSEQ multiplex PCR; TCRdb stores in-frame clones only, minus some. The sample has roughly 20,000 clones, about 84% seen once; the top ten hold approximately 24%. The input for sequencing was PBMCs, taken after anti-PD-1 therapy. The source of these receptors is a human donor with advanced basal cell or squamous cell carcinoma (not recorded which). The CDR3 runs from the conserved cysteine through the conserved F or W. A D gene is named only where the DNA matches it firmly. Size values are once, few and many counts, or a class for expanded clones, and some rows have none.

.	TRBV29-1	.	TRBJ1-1	TGCAGCGTTGAGGACAGTGGCGCTGAAGCTTTCTTT	CSVEDSGAEAFF
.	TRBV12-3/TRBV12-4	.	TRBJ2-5	TGTGCCAGCAGTTTAAGGGAGACCCAGTACTTC	CASSLRETQYF
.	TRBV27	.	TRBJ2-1	TGTGCCAGCAGACGCGGGAAGAACGGGTACAATGAGCAGTTCTTC	CASRRGKNGYNEQFF
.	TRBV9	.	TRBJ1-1	TGTGCCAGCAGCGAGGACACTGAAGCTTTCTTT	CASSEDTEAFF
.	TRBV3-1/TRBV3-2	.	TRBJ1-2	TGTGCCAGCAGCCAGAGGACAGAACTCCACTATGGCTACACCTTC	CASSQRTELHYGYTF
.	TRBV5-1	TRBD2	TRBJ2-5	TGCGCCAGCAGCTTGGCCTCCCATGTAGCGGGGGGGCGGGGTCGAGAGACCCAGTACTTC	CASSLASHVAGGRGRETQYF
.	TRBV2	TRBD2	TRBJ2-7	TGTGCCAGCAGTGAAGCGGGGGGGACCTACGAGCAGTACTTC	CASSEAGGTYEQYF
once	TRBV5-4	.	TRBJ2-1	TGTGCCAGCAGCTTCGGGTCGGTCGTCTACAATGAGCAGTTCTTC	CASSFGSVVYNEQFF
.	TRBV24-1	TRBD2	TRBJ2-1	TGTGCCACCAGTGATGGGGGACTAGGGGGTTACAATGAGCAGTTCTTC	CATSDGGLGGYNEQFF
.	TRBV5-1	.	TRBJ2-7	TGCGCCAGCAGCTTGGTGACGAATCCCGGCGAGCAGTACTTC	CASSLVTNPGEQYF
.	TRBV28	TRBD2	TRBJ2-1	TGTGCCAGCAGTTTGGGACTAGCGGGAGGGCCCTACAATGAGCAGTTCTTC	CASSLGLAGGPYNEQFF
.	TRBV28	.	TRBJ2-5	TGTGCCAGCGCCAAGGGGGGGTTGGGGCAAGAGACCCAGTACTTC	CASAKGGLGQETQYF
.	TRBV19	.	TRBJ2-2	TGTGCCAGTAGTACGACAGGTTTTTTCGCCGGGGAGCTGTTTTTT	CASSTTGFFAGELFF
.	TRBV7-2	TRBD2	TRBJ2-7	TGTGCCAGCAGCTTATCGAAAGGACTAGCGGTGACCCCCTACGAGCAGTACTTC	CASSLSKGLAVTPYEQYF
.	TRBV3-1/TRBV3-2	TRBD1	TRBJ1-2	TGTGCCAGCAGCCAAGACCTGGGACAGGGTGGATATGGCTACACCTTC	CASSQDLGQGGYGYTF
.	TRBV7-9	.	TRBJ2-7	TGTGCCAGCAGCTCCCCTTGGGGGGTGTACGAGCAGTACTTC	CASSSPWGVYEQYF
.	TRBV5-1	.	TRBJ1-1	TGCGCCAGCAGCCTGCGGTGGGTGAACACTGAAGCTTTCTTT	CASSLRWVNTEAFF
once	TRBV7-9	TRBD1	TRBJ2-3	TGTGCTTTCGCAAGGGCAAATTTCGGACAGGGGGCCGCAGATACGCAGTATTTT	CAFARANFGQGAADTQYF